This TCR beta chain was recorded in a study of cytomegalovirus exposure and HLA in healthy donors. Study outcomes and limitations: Later on, a genetic analysis was performed. It linked a missense variant in DCLRE1C with V- and J-gene trimming of TCR beta.

As concerns this clone: Its target is not known.

With 60 Vbeta and 13 Jbeta primers, the PCR was carried out. Repertoires were generated with immunoSEQ multiplex PCR, while TCRdb's copy carries only in-frame clones and drops some. The sample has roughly 200,000 clones, 8.5% to 10% seen once. The source of this sequence is a woman in her 30s in good health and CMV-seropositive. The sequencing sample was made of PBMCs.

CDR3 nucleotide sequence: TGCAGCCCGAGACTAGCGGGAGCTTTCGATACGCAGTATTTT. Protein sequence: CSPRLAGAFDTQYF. The rearrangement links TRBV29-1 to TRBJ2-3; 12 positions agree with TRBD2. Per the germline V gene, CDR1 is SQVTM and CDR2 is ANQGSEA. J was trimmed by 6 bases and V by 8 bases; bases with no gene match: 9. The CDR3 spans 14 residues.